In its sample, the clone carrying this T cell receptor (beta chain) was seen a few times. Its antigen is currently unknown. Germline CDR1 is DFQATT and CDR2 is SNEGSKA (reference sequence). The CDR3 runs to 18 residues. Trimming removed 5 bases from V and 0 bases from J; junction bases left unmatched: 11. These data are taken from a study of response to subunit inactivated influenza vaccine. TCRdb passed the RT-PCR reads through MiXCR, listing each CDR3 protein once. The table shows under 550,000 distinct CDR3 sequences, with 6% to 9% occurring only once. Findings and caveats of the study: Every seasonal influenza vaccination brings in few new T cells, the authors suggested.

The chain has TRBV20-1 and TRBJ2-3; 13 nucleotides agree with TRBD2. The sample in question was PBMCs from blood, obtained less than 30 months after vaccination. The sequence derives from a man in his fifties or sixties who received an inactivated influenza vaccine. The CDR3 bases are TGCAGTGCTCCCACTCCGGGACTAGCGGGGTCAAGCACAGATACGCAGTATTTT. Its translation is CSAPTPGLAGSSTDTQYF.